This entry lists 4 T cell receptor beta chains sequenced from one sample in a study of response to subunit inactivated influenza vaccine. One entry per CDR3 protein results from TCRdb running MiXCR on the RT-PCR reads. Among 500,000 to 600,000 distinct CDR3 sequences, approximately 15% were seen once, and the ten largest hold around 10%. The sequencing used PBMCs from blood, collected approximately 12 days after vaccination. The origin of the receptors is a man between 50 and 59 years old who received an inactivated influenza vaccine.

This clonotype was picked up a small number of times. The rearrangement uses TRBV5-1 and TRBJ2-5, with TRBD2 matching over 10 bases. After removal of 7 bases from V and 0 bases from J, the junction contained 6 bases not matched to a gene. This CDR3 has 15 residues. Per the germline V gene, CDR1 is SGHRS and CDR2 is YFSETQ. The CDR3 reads CASSTSGAYQETQYF. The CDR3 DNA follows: TGCGCCAGCTCTACTAGCGGGGCCTACCAAGAGACCCAGTACTTC.

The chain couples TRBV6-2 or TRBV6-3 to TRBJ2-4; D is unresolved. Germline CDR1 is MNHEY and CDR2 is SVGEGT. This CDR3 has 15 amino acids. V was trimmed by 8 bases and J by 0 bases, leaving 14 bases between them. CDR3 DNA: TGTGCCAGCCGCGACTTTCGGGCAGCCAAAAACATTCAGTACTTC. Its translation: CASRDFRAAKNIQYF.

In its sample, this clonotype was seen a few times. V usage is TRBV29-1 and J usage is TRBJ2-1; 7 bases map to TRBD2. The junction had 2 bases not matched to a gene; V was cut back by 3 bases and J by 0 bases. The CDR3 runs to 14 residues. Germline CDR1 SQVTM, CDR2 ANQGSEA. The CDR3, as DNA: TGCAGCGTTGATGGCGGGGGCTCCTACAATGAGCAGTTCTTC. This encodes CSVDGGGSYNEQFF.

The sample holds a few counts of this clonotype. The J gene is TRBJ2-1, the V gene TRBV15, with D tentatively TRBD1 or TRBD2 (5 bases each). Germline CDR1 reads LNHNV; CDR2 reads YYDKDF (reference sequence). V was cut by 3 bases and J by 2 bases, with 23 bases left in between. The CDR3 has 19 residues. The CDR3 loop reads CATSSTRVEPGRTYNEQFF. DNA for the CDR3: TGTGCCACCAGCAGTACTCGCGTTGAGCCGGGACGGACCTACAATGAGCAGTTCTTC.